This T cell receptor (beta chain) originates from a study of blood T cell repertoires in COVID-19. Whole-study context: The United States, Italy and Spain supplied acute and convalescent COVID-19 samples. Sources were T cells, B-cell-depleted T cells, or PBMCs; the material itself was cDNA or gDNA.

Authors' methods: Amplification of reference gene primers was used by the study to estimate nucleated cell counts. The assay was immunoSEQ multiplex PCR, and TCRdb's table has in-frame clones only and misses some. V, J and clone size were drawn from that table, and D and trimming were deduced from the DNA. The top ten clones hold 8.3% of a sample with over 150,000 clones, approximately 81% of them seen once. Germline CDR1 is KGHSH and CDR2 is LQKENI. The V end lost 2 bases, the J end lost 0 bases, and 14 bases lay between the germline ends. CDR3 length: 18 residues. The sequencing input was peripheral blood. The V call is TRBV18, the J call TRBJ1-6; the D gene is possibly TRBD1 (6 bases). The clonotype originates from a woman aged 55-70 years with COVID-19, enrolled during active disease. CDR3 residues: CASSPGGRTSSYNSPLHF. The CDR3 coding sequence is TGTGCCAGCTCACCAGGGGGCCGTACGAGCTCCTATAATTCACCCCTCCACTTT. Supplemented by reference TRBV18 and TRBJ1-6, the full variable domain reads NAGVMQNPRHLVRRRGQEARLRCSPMKGHSHVYWYRQLPEEGLKFMVYLQKENIIDESGMPKERFSAEFPKEGPSILRIQQVVRGDSAAYFCASSPGGRTSSYNSPLHFGNGTRLTVT.